The 24 T cell receptor beta chains below all came from one sample that was sequenced in a study of cytomegalovirus exposure and HLA in healthy donors. PCR was performed using 60 Vbeta and 13 Jbeta primers. Data came from immunoSEQ multiplex PCR; TCRdb stores just in-frame clones and leaves some out. Of hundreds of thousands of clones in the sample, 60% to 80% were seen once. Specimen: PBMCs. These receptors were obtained from a male donor in good health and CMV-seronegative.

Comment on this clone: At one end the junction does not follow the germline gene, possibly because of a read error. The V and J genes are TRBV7-9 and TRBJ1-1, with D unclear. CDR1 is SEHNR and CDR2 is FQNEAQ in the germline V gene (reference sequence). The CDR3 contains 14 residues. The CDR3 sequence: CSSSFQVMNTEAFF. DNA of the CDR3: TGTTCCAGCAGCTTTCAGGTGATGAACACTGAAGCTTTCTTT.

The chain is built from TRBV5-1 and TRBJ2-3; a possible D gene is TRBD2 (6 bases). This CDR3 has 13 amino acids. Trimming took 2 bases from V and 6 from J, leaving 10 bases between them. CDR1 and CDR2 from the germline V gene are SGHRS and YFSETQ. The CDR3 loop is CASSFTGGDTQYF. The CDR3 coding sequence is TGCGCCAGCAGCTTCACCGGAGGGGATACGCAGTATTTT.

This clone was seen a handful of times. The chain combines TRBV29-1 with TRBJ1-2, with 9 bases fitting TRBD1. Germline CDR1 is SQVTM and CDR2 is ANQGSEA. The CDR3 sequence is 15 residues long. The junction had 5 bases not matched to a gene; V was cut back by 3 bases and J by 0 bases. The CDR3 nucleotides read TGCAGCGTTGAGGGTGGACAGGGGTCTAACTATGGCTACACCTTC. This codes for CSVEGGQGSNYGYTF.

This sequence joins TRBV2 and TRBJ2-7, with 11 bases identical to TRBD1. The ends lost 9 bases at V and 2 bases at J; junction bases unmatched: 3. The germline gives CDR1 SNHLY, CDR2 FYNNEI. The CDR3 totals 13 residues. The CDR3 loop reads CASGDRGAYEQYF. The DNA of the CDR3 is TGTGCCAGTGGGGACAGGGGGGCCTACGAGCAGTACTTC. The full variable domain, its missing parts supplied by reference TRBV2 and TRBJ2-7, is EPEVTQTPSHQVTQMGQEVILRCVPISNHLYFYWYRQILGQKVEFLVSFYNNEISEKSEIFDDQFSVERPDGSNFTLKIRSTKLEDSAMYFCASGDRGAYEQYFGPGTRLTVT.

The chain recombines TRBV5-4 with TRBJ2-1; 9 bases are a match to TRBD2. Per germline, CDR1 SGHNT and CDR2 YYREEE (reference sequence). The junction had 12 bases not matched to a gene; V was cut back by 3 bases and J by 11 bases. The length of the CDR3 is 15 residues. The CDR3: CASSSELAGGIKQFF. The CDR3 DNA follows: TGTGCCAGCAGCTCGGAACTAGCGGGTGGGATTAAGCAGTTCTTC.

V usage is TRBV27 and J usage is TRBJ2-2; 7 nucleotides agree with TRBD2. CDR3 length: 15 residues. Trimming cost V 3 bases and J 1 base; bases outside gene matches: 2. The germline V gene encodes CDR1 MNHEY and CDR2 SMNVEV (reference sequence). The CDR3 sequence is CASSFSGLNTGELFF. CDR3 DNA sequence: TGTGCCAGCAGTTTTAGCGGGTTGAACACCGGGGAGCTGTTTTTT.

This rearrangement joins TRBV9 to TRBJ1-5; a possible D gene is TRBD1 (5 bases). The V end lost 3 bases, the J end lost 0 bases, and 22 bases lay between the germline ends. CDR3 size: 19 residues. CDR1 is SGDLS and CDR2 is YYNGEE in the germline V gene. The chain's CDR3 is CASSASPLDREYSNQPQHF. The CDR3, as DNA: TGTGCCAGCAGCGCATCACCACTCGACAGAGAATATAGCAATCAGCCCCAGCATTTT.

This chain joins TRBV9 and TRBJ2-5; 7 positions agree with TRBD2. The end of the DNA aligns better with TRBJ2-7, so the J call may be wrong. The germline CDR1 and CDR2 sequences are SGDLS and YYNGEE. The CDR3 consists of 16 residues. The CDR3 coding sequence is TGTGCCAGCAGCGCCGGGGGGAGATCCGGCTCCTACGAGCAGTACTTC. Residues: CASSAGGRSGSYEQYF.

This clone was seen only a few times. This sequence joins TRBV11-1 and TRBJ1-1, with a possible D match to TRBD1 (5 bases). The length of the CDR3 is 14 residues. CDR1 SGHAT and CDR2 FQDESV come from the germline V gene (reference sequence). The germline V and J ends were trimmed by 5 bases and 3 bases, with 13 bases remaining between them. CDR3 bases: TGTGCCAGCAGCCGGGGGGAGGGGTACACTGAAGCTTTCTTT. Translation gives CASSRGEGYTEAFF.

The chain joins TRBV18 to TRBJ1-2; D remains unclear. V lost 3 bases, J lost 4 bases, and 9 bases lay in between. Germline CDR1 is KGHSH and CDR2 is LQKENI. This CDR3 is 13 amino acids long. CDR3 nucleotides: TGTGCCAGCTCACCCGACGGAGGCTATGGCTACACCTTC. This sequence encodes CASSPDGGYGYTF.

The V call is TRBV7-2, the J call TRBJ2-5; tentatively, D is TRBD2 (6 bases). This CDR3 has 16 residues. In germline, CDR1 is SGHTA, CDR2 FQGNSA. V was cut by 4 bases and J by 7 bases, with 22 bases left in between. For the CDR3, the DNA is TGTGCCAGCAGCTCTGGCTCGCGGGGAGCCGATTTGACCCAGTACTTC. Translation: CASSSGSRGADLTQYF.

The chain has TRBV12-2 and TRBJ2-2; the DNA was not compared with TRBD2, the D call given in the table. TRBV12-2 corresponds to a pseudogene. The CDR3 loop spans 17 amino acids. CDR3 nucleotide sequence: TGTGCAAGTCGCATAACCGCGGGGGCGAGGATATCCGGGGAGCTGTTTTTT. As protein: CASRITAGARISGELFF.

The rearrangement uses TRBV19 and TRBJ2-3; 9 bases match TRBD2. Germline CDR1 is LNHDA and CDR2 is SQIVND (reference sequence). J gave up 5 bases and V 5 bases, and 14 bases lay outside the gene matches. This CDR3 spans 17 amino acids. Here the CDR3 reads CASSGRPGGRAVDTQYF. Written as DNA, the CDR3 is TGTGCCAGTAGTGGCCGCCCAGGCGGGAGGGCCGTAGATACGCAGTATTTT.

The V and J genes are TRBV30 and TRBJ2-1; TRBD2 is a possible D gene (5 bases). Germline assignment: CDR1 GTSNPN and CDR2 SVGIG (reference sequence). Trimming removed 1 base at V and 3 bases at J, with 13 bases between. This CDR3 region has 15 residues. CDR3: CAWSGIKTSYNEQFF. The CDR3 region has the DNA TGTGCCTGGAGTGGGATTAAAACTAGCTACAATGAGCAGTTCTTC.

The J gene is TRBJ1-2, the V gene TRBV6-1; unclear D gene. This CDR3 contains 12 residues. V lost 5 bases and J lost 4, with 8 bases in between. Germline assignment: CDR1 MNHNS and CDR2 SASEGT. Here the CDR3 DNA reads TGTGCCAGCAGTTTGGGAGGCTATGGCTACACCTTC. Protein sequence: CASSLGGYGYTF.

The V call is TRBV7-6, the J call TRBJ2-5; 11 nucleotides line up with TRBD2. CDR1 is SGHVS and CDR2 is FNYEAQ in the germline V gene. CDR3 size: 18 residues. The V and J ends lost 1 base and 0 bases, in that order; junction bases with no gene match: 7. CDR3 sequence reads: CASSLGLTSGSYQETQYF. CDR3 nucleotide sequence: TGTGCCAGCAGCTTAGGACTTACTAGCGGGAGCTACCAAGAGACCCAGTACTTC.

CDR3 nucleotides: TGTGCCAGCAGTTCTATTAGCACCGGGGAGCTGTTTTTT. Its protein is CASSSISTGELFF. This sequence joins TRBV7-6 and TRBJ2-2; no firm D call. CDR1 is SGHVS and CDR2 is FNYEAQ in the germline V gene. The CDR3 has 13 residues. Trimming shortened V by 6 bases and J by 4 bases, and 9 bases separated the two germline ends.

The rearrangement joins TRBV18 to TRBJ2-2; D is unresolved. The CDR3 has 14 residues. V lost 3 bases and J 4 bases, leaving 9 bases between the germline ends. Germline lookup yields CDR1 KGHSH and CDR2 LQKENI. The CDR3 here is CASSPTRGTGELFF. DNA of the CDR3: TGTGCCAGCTCACCGACGCGAGGCACCGGGGAGCTGTTTTTT.

The gene calls are TRBV7-2 and TRBJ1-1, with 9 nucleotides matching TRBD1. The V gene's germline CDR1 is SGHTA and CDR2 FQGNSA. This CDR3 is built from 14 residues. Trimming at V came to 5 bases and at J to 1 base, leaving 2 bases not matched to a gene. The CDR3 nucleotides are TGTGCCAGCAGCCCGGACAGGGGGAACACTGAAGCTTTCTTT. Protein sequence: CASSPDRGNTEAFF.

This chain links TRBV6-6 with TRBJ1-1; 7 bases match TRBD1. The CDR3 is 16 residues long. With V trimmed by 6 bases and J by 5 bases, 15 bases remained unmatched. Germline V gene lookup returns CDR1 MNHNY and CDR2 SVGAGI (reference sequence). The CDR3 DNA follows: TGTGCCAGCAGGTCCGGGAGGGGGCAGGGTGGAACTGAAGCTTTCTTT. This sequence encodes CASRSGRGQGGTEAFF.

The chain recombines TRBV5-1 with TRBJ2-3, with D possibly TRBD1 on 6 matching bases. The CDR3 sequence is 16 residues long. Trimming removed 4 bases from V and 3 bases from J, with 18 bases in between. Looked up from germline, CDR1 is SGHRS and CDR2 is YFSETQ. CDR3 sequence: CASSRRIQQGTDTQYF. The CDR3 nucleotides read TGCGCCAGCAGCCGACGGATTCAACAGGGTACAGATACGCAGTATTTT.

V and J are TRBV10-2 and TRBJ2-5, with 7 positions matching TRBD2. The last part of the DNA fits TRBJ2-7 better; the J call may be wrong. This CDR3 contains 13 residues. Germline V gene lookup returns CDR1 WSHSY and CDR2 SAAADI. CDR3 residues: CASRWEGLHEQYF. CDR3 DNA sequence: TGCGCCAGCAGGTGGGAGGGCCTCCACGAGCAGTACTTC.

The V call is TRBV6-5, the J call TRBJ2-5, with D possibly TRBD1 on 6 matching bases. Per germline, CDR1 MNHEY and CDR2 SVGAGI. This CDR3 spans 15 amino acids. V was trimmed by 1 base and J by 1 base, leaving 10 bases between them. In DNA form, the CDR3 reads TGTGCCAGCAGTTACTTCGGGACATCCCAAGAGACCCAGTACTTC. It encodes CASSYFGTSQETQYF.

This clone was found a few times. For the CDR3, the DNA is TGTGCCAGCAGTTCGTCCGGGACAGGGTTATACGAGCAGTACTTC. Translated, it gives CASSSSGTGLYEQYF. V and J are TRBV28 and TRBJ2-7; 9 nucleotides align to TRBD1. The J segment lost 4 bases and the V segment lost 4 bases, leaving 8 bases of the junction unmatched. There are 15 residues in the CDR3. Per germline, CDR1 MDHEN and CDR2 SYDVKM.